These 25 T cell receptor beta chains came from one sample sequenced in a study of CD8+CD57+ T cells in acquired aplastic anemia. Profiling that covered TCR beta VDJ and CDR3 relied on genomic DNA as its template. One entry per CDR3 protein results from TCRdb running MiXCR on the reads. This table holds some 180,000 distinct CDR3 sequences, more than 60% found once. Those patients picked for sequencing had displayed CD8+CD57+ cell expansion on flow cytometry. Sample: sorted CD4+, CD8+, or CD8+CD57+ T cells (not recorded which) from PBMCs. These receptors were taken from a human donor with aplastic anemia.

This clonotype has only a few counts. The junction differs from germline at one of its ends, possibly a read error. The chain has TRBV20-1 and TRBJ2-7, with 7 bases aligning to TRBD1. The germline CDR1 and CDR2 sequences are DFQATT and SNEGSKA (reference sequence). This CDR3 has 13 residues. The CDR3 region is CSAHTGTAYDQYF. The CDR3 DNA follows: TGCAGTGCTCATACCGGGACAGCCTACGACCAGTACTTC.

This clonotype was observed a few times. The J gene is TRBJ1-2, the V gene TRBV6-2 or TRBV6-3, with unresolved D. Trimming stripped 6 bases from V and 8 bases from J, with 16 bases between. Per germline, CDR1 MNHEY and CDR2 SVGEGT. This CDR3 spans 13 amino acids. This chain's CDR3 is CASSTPVGGGYTF. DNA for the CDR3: TGTGCCAGCAGCACGCCAGTTGGTGGCGGCTACACCTTC.

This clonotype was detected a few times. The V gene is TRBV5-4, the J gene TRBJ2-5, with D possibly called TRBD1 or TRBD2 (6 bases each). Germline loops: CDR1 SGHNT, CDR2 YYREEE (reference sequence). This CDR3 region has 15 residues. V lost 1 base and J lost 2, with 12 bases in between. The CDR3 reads CASSLRGGPQETQYF. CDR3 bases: TGTGCCAGCAGCTTGCGAGGGGGGCCTCAAGAGACCCAGTACTTC.

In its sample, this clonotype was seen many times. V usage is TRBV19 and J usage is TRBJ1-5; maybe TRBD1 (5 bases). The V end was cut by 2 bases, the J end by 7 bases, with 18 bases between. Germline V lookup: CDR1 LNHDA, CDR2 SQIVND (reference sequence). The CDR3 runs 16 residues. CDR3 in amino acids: CASSILPGVTDQPQHF. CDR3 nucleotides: TGTGCCAGTAGTATACTACCGGGGGTGACGGACCAGCCCCAGCATTTT.

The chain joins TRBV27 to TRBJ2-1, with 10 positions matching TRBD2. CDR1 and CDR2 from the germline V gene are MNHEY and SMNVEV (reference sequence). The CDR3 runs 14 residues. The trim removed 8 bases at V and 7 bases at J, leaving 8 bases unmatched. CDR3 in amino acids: CASRIAGGGNEQFF. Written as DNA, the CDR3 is TGTGCCAGCCGCATAGCGGGGGGAGGGAATGAGCAGTTCTTC.

The DNA for the CDR3 is TGTGCCAGCAGCTTAGGATCGCAGGGGGCTTTCTTT. The encoded protein is CASSLGSQGAFF. The chain has TRBV7-9 and TRBJ1-1, with D possibly matching TRBD1 (6 bases). Germline CDR1 is SEHNR and CDR2 is FQNEAQ (reference sequence). V was clipped by 1 base and J by 11 bases, with 11 bases between them. This CDR3 contains 12 residues.

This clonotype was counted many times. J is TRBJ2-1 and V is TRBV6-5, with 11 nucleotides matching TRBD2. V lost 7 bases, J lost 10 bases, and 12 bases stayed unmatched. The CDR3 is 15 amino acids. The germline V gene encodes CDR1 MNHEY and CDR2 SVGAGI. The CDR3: CASISETSGRGEQFF. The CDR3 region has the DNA TGTGCCAGCATCTCGGAAACTAGCGGGAGAGGGGAGCAGTTCTTC.

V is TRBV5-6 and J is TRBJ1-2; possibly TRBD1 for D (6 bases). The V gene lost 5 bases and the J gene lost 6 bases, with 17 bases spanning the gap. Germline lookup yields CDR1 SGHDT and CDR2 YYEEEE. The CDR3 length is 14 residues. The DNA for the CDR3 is TGTGCCAGCAGGACGGGGGAGGGGGTAAATGGCTACACCTTC. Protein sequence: CASRTGEGVNGYTF.

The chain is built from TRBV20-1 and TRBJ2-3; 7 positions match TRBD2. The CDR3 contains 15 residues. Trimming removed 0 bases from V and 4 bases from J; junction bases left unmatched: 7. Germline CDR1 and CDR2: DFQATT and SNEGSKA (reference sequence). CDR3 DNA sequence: TGCAGTGCTAGAGAGACCAGCGGGATTTCAGATACGCAGTATTTT. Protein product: CSARETSGISDTQYF.

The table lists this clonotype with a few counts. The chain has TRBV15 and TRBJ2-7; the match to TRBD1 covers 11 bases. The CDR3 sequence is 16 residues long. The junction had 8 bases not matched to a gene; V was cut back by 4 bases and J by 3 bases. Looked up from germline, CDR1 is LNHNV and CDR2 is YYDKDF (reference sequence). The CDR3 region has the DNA TGTGCCACCAGCACAATGTGGGACAGGGGGATCTACGAGCAGTACTTC. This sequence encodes CATSTMWDRGIYEQYF.

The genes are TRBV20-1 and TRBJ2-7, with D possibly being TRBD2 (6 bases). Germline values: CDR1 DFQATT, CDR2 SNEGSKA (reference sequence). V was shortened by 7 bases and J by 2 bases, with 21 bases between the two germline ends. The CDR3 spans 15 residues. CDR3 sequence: CSVAILWGETYEQYF. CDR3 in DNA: TGCAGTGTCGCCATCCTTTGGGGGGAGACCTACGAGCAGTACTTC.

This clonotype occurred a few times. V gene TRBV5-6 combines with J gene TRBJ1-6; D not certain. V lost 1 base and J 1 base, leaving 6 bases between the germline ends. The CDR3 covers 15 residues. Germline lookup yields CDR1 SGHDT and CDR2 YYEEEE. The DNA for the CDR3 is TGTGCCAGCAGCTTGAGGGTGTCCTATAATTCACCCCTCCACTTT. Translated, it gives CASSLRVSYNSPLHF. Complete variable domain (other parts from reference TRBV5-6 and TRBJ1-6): DAGVTQSPTHLIKTRGQQVTLRCSPKSGHDTVSWYQQALGQGPQFIFQYYEEEERQRGNFPDRFSGHQFPNYSSELNVNALLLGDSALYLCASSLRVSYNSPLHFGNGTRLTVT.

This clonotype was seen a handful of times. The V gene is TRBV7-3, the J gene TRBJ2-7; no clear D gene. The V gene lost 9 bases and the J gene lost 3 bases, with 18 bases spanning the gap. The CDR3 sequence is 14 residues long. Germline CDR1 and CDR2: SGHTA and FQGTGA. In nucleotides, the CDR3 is TGTGCCAGTAGTATGAGTTCCGTCAACTACGAGCAGTACTTC. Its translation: CASSMSSVNYEQYF.

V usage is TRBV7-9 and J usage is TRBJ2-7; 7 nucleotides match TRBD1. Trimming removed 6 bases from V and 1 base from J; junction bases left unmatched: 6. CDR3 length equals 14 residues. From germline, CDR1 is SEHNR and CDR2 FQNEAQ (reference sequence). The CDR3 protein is CASRDREASYEQYF. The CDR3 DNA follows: TGTGCCAGCAGAGACAGGGAAGCATCCTACGAGCAGTACTTC.

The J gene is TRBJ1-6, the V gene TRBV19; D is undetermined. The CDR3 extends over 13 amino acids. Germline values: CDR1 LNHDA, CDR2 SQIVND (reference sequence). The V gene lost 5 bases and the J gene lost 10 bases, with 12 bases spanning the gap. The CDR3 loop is CASSPSLGSPLHF. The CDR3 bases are TGTGCCAGTAGTCCGAGTCTGGGGTCACCCCTCCACTTT.

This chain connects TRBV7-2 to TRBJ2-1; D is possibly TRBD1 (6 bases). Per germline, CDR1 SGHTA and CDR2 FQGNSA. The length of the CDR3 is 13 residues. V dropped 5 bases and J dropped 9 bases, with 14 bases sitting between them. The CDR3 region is CASSRTGNGEQFF. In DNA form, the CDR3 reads TGTGCCAGCAGCCGAACAGGGAATGGTGAGCAGTTCTTC.

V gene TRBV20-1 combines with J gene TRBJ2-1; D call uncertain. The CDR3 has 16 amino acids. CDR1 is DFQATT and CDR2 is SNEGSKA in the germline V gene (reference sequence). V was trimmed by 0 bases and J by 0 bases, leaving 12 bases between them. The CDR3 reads CSARDLVSHSYNEQFF. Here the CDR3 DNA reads TGCAGTGCTAGAGATCTGGTGTCCCACTCCTACAATGAGCAGTTCTTC.

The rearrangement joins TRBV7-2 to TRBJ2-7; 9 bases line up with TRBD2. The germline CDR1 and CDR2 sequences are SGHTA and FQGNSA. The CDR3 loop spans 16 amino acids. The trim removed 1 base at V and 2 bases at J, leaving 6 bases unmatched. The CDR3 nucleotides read TGTGCCAGCAGCTTAGGGGGGACTAGCCTTGCCTACGAGCAGTACTTC. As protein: CASSLGGTSLAYEQYF.

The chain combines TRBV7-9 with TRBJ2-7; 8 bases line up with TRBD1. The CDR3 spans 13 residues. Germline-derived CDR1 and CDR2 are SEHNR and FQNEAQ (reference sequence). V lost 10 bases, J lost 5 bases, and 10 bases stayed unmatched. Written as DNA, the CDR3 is TGTGCCATCACCCCCCAGGGGGCTAACGAGCAGTACTTC. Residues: CAITPQGANEQYF. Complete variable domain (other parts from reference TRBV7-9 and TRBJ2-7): DTGVSQNPRHKITKRGQNVTFRCDPISEHNRLYWYRQTLGQGPEFLTYFQNEAQLEKSRLLSDRFSAERPKGSFSTLEIQRTEQGDSAMYLCAITPQGANEQYFGPGTRLTVT.

Here the CDR3 reads CATSDARDNQETQYF. The CDR3, as DNA: TGTGCCACCAGTGATGCTCGGGACAACCAAGAGACCCAGTACTTC. V is TRBV24-1 and J is TRBJ2-5; tentative D call: TRBD1 (6 bases). Germline values: CDR1 KGHDR, CDR2 SFDVKD. The CDR3 runs to 15 residues. V lost 3 bases, J lost 0 bases, and 10 bases lay in between.

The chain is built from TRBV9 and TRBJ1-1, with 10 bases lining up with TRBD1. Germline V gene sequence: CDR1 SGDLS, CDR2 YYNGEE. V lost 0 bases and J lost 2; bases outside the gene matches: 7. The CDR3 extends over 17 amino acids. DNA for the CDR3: TGTGCCAGCAGCGTAGTGACAGGGGGCCCCTTTAACACTGAAGCTTTCTTT. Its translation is CASSVVTGGPFNTEAFF.

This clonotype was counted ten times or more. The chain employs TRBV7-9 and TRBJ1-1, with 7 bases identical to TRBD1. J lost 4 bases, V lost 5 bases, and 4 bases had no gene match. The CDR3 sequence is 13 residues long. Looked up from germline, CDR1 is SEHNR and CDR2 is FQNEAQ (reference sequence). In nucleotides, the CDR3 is TGTGCCAGCAGCGGCCGGGACAGCACTGAAGCTTTCTTT. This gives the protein CASSGRDSTEAFF.

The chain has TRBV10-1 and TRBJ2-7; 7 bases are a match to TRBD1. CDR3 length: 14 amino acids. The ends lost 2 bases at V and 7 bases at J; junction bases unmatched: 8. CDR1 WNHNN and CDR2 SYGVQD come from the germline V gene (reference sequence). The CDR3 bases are TGCGCCAGCAGTGAGGGAGGACAGGTAGGGGAGCAGTACTTC. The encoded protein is CASSEGGQVGEQYF.

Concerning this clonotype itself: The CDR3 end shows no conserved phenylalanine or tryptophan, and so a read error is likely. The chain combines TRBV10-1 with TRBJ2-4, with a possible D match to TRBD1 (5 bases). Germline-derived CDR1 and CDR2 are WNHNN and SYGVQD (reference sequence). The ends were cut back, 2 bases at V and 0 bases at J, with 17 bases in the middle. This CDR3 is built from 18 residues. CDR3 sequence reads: CASSEGAGLSLAKNIQYL. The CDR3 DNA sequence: TGCGCCAGCAGTGAGGGGGCAGGGCTATCTTTAGCCAAAAACATTCAGTACCTC.

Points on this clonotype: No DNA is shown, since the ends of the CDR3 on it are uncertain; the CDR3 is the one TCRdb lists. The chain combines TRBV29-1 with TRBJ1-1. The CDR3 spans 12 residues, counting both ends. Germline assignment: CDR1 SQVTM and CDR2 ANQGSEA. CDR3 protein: CSVAPGNTEALF.